Listed below are T cell receptor beta chains from one sample, sequenced in a study of molecular identifiers for immune sequencing clone quantification. TCRdb reanalysed the PCR reads using MiXCR and keeps one entry per CDR3 protein. The sample has 85,000 to 120,000 distinct CDR3 sequences, less than 35% seen once. Sequencing was carried out using naive CD8+ T cells from blood, with Jurkat cell RNA spiked in. Every receptor here comes from a human donor in good health. Some libraries in this study had Jurkat cell RNA spiked in. Both conserved end residues are part of each CDR3. Size is stated for part of the rows, as once, few or many counts, or as a class when the clone is expanded.

CDR3 length	clone size	J gene	V gene	CDR3 protein
13	.	TRBJ2-1	TRBV27	CASTDLPSKEQFF
16	.	TRBJ2-7	TRBV4-1	CASSQVGLAGGAEQYF
13	.	TRBJ1-5	TRBV11-2	CASSLGGNQPLHF
13	.	TRBJ1-1	TRBV24-1	CAIAGTGRTEAFF
12	.	TRBJ2-1	TRBV4-1	CASSHGSWEQFF
14	.	TRBJ2-1	TRBV6-6	CASTRLAGFDEQFF
12	.	TRBJ2-7	TRBV13	CASSNWRAEQYF
15	.	TRBJ1-1	TRBV6-6	CASSDRGGLNTEAFF
13	many	TRBJ2-5	TRBV20-1	CSAEAGSQETQYF
17	.	TRBJ2-7	TRBV5-5	CASSLPYLAGVYYEQYF
12	.	TRBJ2-7	TRBV7-9	CASSLEGHEQYF
15	.	TRBJ2-1	TRBV19	CASSIGTGLRNEQFF
15	.	TRBJ1-2	TRBV6-4	CASSATAIANYGYTF
15	many	TRBJ1-1	TRBV27	CASRSRGQLNTEAFF
13	.	TRBJ2-5	TRBV7-9	CASSLAAEETQYF
15	.	TRBJ2-7	TRBV13	CASSLAGTSGYEQYF
18	few	TRBJ2-2	TRBV28	CASSQDTDRFSWTGELFF
19	many	TRBJ2-3	TRBV7-8	CASSLLENSGGTSTDTQYF
12	many	TRBJ2-1	TRBV7-2	CASSATSREQFF
12	many	TRBJ1-1	TRBV4-3	CASSQDPSEAFF
9	.	TRBJ2-4	TRBV21-1	CASVNIQYF
14	many	TRBJ1-5	TRBV7-9	CASSLGNSNQPQHF
16	.	TRBJ2-7	TRBV11-2	CASSFPRLAGTYEQYF
15	.	TRBJ1-5	TRBV19	CASSPWDSEKQPQHF
15	many	TRBJ2-7	TRBV5-6	CASSVAAGIGREQYF
12	.	TRBJ2-1	TRBV6-1	CANGQGAGEQFF
11	.	TRBJ2-7	TRBV6-2/TRBV6-3	CASCYGHEQYF
16	.	TRBJ2-5	TRBV6-5	CVSSTLTSGDKETQYF
13	medium-sized	TRBJ1-2	TRBV6-2/TRBV6-3	CASRDANNYGYTF
15	.	TRBJ2-5	TRBV10-3	CAISGLAGGREPQYF